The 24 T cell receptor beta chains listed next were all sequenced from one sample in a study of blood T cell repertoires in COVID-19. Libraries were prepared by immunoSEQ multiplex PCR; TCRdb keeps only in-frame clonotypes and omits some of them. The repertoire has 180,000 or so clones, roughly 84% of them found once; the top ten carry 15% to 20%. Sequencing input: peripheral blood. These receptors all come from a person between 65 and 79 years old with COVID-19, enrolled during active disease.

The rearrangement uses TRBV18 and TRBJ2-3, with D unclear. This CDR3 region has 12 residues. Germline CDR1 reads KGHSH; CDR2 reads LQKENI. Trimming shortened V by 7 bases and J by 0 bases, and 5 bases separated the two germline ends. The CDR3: CASCRSTDTQYF. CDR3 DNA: TGTGCCAGCTGCAGAAGCACAGATACGCAGTATTTT. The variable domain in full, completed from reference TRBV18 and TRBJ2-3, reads NAGVMQNPRHLVRRRGQEARLRCSPMKGHSHVYWYRQLPEEGLKFMVYLQKENIIDESGMPKERFSAEFPKEGPSILRIQQVVRGDSAAYFCASCRSTDTQYFGPGTRLTVL.

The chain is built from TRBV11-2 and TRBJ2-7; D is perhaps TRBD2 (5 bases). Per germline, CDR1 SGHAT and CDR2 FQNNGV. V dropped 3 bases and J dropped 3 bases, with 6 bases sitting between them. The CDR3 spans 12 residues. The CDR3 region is CASSFGNYEQYF. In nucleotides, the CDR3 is TGTGCCAGCAGCTTCGGGAACTACGAGCAGTACTTC.

For the CDR3, the DNA is TGTGCCAGCAGCTACGCAGGGGGAAGAGAGACCCAGTACTTC. As protein: CASSYAGGRETQYF. The genes are TRBV7-9 and TRBJ2-5; TRBD1 matches 7 bases. The CDR3 covers 14 residues. Germline lookup yields CDR1 SEHNR and CDR2 FQNEAQ (reference sequence). J lost 4 bases, V lost 4 bases, and 6 bases had no gene match.

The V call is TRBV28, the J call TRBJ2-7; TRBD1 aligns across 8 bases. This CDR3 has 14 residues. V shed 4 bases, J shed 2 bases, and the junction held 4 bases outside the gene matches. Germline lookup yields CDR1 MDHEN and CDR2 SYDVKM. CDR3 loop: CASSSPGQAYEQYF. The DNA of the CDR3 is TGTGCCAGCAGTTCACCGGGACAGGCCTACGAGCAGTACTTC.

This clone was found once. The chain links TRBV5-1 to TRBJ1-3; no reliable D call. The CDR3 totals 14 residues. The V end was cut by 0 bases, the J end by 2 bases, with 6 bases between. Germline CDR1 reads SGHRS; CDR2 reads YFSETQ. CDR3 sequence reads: CASSLGATGNTIYF. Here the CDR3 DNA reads TGCGCCAGCAGCTTGGGAGCGACTGGAAACACCATATATTTT.

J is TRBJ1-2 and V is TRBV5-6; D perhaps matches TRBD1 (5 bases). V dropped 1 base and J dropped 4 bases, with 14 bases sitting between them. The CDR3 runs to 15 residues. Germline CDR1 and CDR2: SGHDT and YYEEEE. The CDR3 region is CASSLQPGQVYGYTF. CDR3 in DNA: TGTGCCAGCAGCTTGCAACCAGGGCAGGTCTATGGCTACACCTTC.

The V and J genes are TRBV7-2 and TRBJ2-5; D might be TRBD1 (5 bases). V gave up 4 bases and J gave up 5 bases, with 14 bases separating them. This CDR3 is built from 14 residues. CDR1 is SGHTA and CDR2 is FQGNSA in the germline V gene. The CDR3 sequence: CASSYRLDGETQYF. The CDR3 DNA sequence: TGTGCCAGCAGCTACAGGCTGGACGGGGAGACCCAGTACTTC.

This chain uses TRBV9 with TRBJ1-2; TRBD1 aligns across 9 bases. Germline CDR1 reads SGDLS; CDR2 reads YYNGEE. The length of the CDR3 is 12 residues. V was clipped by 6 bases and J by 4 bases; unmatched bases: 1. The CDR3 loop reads CASMTGGYGYTF. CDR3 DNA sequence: TGTGCCAGCATGACAGGGGGCTATGGCTACACCTTC.

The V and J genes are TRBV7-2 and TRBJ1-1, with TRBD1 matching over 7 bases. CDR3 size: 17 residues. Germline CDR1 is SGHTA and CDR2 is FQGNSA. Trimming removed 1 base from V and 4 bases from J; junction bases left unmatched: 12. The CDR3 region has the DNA TGTGCCAGCAGCTTAGTTCGGACAGGACGGGGTCCCACTGAAGCTTTCTTT. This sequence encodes CASSLVRTGRGPTEAFF.

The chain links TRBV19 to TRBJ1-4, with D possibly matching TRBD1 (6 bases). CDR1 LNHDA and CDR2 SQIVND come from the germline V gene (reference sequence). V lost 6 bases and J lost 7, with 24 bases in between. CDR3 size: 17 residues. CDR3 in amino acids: CASRNLQGSQDIEKLFF. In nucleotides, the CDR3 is TGTGCCAGTAGGAATCTACAGGGTTCCCAAGATATTGAAAAACTGTTTTTT.

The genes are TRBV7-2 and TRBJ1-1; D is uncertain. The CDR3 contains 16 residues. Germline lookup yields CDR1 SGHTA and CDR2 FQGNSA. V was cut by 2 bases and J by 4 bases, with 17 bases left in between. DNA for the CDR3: TGTGCCAGCAGCTTATCCACCTCAACTGCGGGCACTGAAGCTTTCTTT. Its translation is CASSLSTSTAGTEAFF.

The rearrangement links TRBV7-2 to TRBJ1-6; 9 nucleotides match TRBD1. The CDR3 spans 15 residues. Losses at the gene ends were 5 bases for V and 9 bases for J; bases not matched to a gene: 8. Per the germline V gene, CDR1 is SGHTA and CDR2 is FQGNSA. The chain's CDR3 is CASSLMGQGGSPLHF. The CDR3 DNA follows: TGTGCCAGCAGCCTGATGGGACAGGGTGGTTCACCCCTCCACTTT.

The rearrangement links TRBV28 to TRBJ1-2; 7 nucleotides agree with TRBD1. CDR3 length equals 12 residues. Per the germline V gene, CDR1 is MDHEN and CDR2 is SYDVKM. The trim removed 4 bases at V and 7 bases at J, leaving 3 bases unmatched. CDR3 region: CASSSDRAGYTF. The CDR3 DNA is TGTGCCAGCAGTTCTGACAGGGCTGGCTACACCTTC.

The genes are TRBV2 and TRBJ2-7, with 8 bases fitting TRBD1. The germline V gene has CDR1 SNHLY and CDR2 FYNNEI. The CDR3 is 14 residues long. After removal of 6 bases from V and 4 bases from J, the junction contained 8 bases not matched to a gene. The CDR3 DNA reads TGTGCCAGCAGAACCGGACAGGGACTTTACGAGCAGTACTTC. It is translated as CASRTGQGLYEQYF.

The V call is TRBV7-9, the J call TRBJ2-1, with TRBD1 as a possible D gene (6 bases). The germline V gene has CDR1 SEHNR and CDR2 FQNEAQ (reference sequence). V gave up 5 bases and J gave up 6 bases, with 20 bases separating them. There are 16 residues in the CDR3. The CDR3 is CASSPSRGSQGNEQFF. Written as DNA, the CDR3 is TGTGCCAGCAGCCCCTCAAGGGGGTCGCAGGGCAATGAGCAGTTCTTC.

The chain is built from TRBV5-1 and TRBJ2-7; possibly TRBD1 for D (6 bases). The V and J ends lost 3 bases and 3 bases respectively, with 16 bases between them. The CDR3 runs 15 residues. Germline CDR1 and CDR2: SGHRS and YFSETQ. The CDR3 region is CASSSWTDSLYEQYF. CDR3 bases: TGCGCCAGCAGCTCGTGGACAGATTCTCTCTACGAGCAGTACTTC. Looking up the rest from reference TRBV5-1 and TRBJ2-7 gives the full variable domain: KAGVTQTPRYLIKTRGQQVTLSCSPISGHRSVSWYQQTPGQGLQFLFEYFSETQRNKGNFPGRFSGRQFSNSRSEMNVSTLELGDSALYLCASSSWTDSLYEQYFGPGTRLTVT.

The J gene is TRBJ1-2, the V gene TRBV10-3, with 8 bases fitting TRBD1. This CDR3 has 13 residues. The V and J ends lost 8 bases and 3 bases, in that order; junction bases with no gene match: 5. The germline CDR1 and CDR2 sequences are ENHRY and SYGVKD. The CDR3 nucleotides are TGTGCCATCCAAGGACAGGGTGACTATGGCTACACCTTC. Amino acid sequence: CAIQGQGDYGYTF.

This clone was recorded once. CDR3 sequence: CASSSRQGLHEQYF. As DNA, the CDR3 is TGCGCCAGCAGCTCTAGACAGGGTCTCCACGAGCAGTACTTC. The chain employs TRBV5-1 and TRBJ2-7; 7 bases map to TRBD1. The trim removed 3 bases at V and 5 bases at J, leaving 8 bases unmatched. CDR3 length equals 14 residues. Germline assignment: CDR1 SGHRS and CDR2 YFSETQ.

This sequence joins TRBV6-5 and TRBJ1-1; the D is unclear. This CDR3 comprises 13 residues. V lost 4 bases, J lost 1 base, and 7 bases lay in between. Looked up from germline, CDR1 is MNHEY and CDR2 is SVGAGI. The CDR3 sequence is CASSFEANTEAFF. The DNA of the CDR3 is TGTGCCAGCAGTTTCGAGGCGAACACTGAAGCTTTCTTT.

The CDR3: CASRGNREAYNEQFF. DNA for the CDR3: TGCGCCAGCAGGGGGAATAGGGAGGCGTACAATGAGCAGTTCTTC. This chain uses TRBV5-1 with TRBJ2-1; D may be TRBD2 (6 bases). V lost 5 bases to trimming and J lost 4 bases, with 16 bases between them. The CDR3 sequence is 15 residues long. Germline CDR1 reads SGHRS; CDR2 reads YFSETQ.

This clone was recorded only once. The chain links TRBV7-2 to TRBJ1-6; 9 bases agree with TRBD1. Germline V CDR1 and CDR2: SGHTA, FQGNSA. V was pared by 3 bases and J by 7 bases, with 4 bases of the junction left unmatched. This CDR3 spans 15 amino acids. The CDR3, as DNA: TGTGCCAGCAGCTTGAACAGGGGGCACAATTCACCCCTCCACTTT. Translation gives CASSLNRGHNSPLHF.

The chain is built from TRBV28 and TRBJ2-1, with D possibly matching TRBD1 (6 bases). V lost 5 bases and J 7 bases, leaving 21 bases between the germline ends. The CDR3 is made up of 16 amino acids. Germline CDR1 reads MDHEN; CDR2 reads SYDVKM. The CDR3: CASSVARDILFNEQFF. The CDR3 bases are TGTGCCAGCAGTGTCGCCCGGGACATCCTTTTTAATGAGCAGTTCTTC. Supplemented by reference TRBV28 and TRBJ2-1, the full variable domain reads DVKVTQSSRYLVKRTGEKVFLECVQDMDHENMFWYRQDPGLGLRLIYFSYDVKMKEKGDIPEGYSVSREKKERFSLILESASTNQTSMYLCASSVARDILFNEQFFGPGTRLTVL.

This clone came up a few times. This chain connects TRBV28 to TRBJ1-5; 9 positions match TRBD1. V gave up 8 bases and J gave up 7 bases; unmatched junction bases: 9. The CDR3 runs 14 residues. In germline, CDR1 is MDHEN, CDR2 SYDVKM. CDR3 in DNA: TGTGCCAGCCATAAACAGGGGGCCGGACAGCCCCAGCATTTT. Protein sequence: CASHKQGAGQPQHF.

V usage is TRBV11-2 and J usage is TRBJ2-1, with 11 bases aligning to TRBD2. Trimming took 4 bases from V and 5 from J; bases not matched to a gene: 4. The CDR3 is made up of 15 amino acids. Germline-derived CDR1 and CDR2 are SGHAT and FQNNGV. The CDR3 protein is CASSSRTSGHNEQFF. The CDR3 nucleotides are TGTGCCAGCAGCTCGCGGACTAGCGGGCACAATGAGCAGTTCTTC. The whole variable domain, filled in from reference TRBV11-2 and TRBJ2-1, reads EAGVAQSPRYKIIEKRQSVAFWCNPISGHATLYWYQQILGQGPKLLIQFQNNGVVDDSQLPKDRFSAERLKGVDSTLKIQPAKLEDSAVYLCASSSRTSGHNEQFFGPGTRLTVL.